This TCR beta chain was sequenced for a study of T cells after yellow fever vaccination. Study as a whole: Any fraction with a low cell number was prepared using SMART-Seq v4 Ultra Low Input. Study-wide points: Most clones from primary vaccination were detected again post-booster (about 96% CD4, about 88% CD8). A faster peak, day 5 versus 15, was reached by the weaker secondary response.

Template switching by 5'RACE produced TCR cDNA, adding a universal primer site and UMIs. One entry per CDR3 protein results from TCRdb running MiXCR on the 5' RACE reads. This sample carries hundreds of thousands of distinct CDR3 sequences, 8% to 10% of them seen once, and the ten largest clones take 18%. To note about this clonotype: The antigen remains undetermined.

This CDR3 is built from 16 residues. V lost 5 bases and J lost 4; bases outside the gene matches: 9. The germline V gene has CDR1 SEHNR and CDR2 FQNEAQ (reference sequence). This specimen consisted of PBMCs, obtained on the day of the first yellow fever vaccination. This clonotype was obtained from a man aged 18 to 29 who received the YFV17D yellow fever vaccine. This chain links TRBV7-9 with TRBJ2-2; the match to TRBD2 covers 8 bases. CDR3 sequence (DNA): TGTGCCAGCAGCCGACGGGGGGGCCTCGGCACCGGGGAGCTGTTTTTT. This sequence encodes CASSRRGGLGTGELFF.